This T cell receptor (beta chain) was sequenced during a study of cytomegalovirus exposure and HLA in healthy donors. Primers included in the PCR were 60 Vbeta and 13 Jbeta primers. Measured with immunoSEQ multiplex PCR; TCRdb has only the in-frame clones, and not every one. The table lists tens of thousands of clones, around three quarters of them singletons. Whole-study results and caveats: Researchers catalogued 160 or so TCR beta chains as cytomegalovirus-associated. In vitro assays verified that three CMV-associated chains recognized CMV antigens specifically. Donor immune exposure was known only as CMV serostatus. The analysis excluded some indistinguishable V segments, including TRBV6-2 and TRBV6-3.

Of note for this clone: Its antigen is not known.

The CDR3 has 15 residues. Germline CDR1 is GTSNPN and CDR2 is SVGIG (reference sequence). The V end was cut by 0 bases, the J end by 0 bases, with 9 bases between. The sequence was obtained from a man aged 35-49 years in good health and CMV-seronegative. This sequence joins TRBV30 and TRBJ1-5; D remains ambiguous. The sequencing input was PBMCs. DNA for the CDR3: TGTGCCTGGAGTGTACTTAAGAGTAGCAATCAGCCCCAGCATTTT. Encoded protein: CAWSVLKSSNQPQHF.